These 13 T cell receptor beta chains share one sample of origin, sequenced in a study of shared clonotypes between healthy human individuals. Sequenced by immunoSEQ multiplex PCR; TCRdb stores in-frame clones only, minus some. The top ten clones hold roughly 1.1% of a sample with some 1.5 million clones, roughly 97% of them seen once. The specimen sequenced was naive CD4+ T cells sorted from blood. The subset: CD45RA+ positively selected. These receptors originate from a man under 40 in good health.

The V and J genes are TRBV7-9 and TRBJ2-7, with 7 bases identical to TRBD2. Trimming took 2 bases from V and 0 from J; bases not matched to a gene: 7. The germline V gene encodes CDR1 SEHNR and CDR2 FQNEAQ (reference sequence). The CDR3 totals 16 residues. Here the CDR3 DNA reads TGTGCCAGCAGCTTATCTCGGGGGGACCACTCCTACGAGCAGTACTTC. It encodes CASSLSRGDHSYEQYF.

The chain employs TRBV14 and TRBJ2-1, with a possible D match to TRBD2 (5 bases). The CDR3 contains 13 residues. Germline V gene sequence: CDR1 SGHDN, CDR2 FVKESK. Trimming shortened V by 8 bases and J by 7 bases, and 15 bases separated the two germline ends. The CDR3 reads CASSRWETNEQFF. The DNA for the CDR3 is TGTGCCAGCTCCCGGTGGGAGACTAATGAGCAGTTCTTC.

Here the CDR3 reads CASSSYSTGGGETQYF. The CDR3 DNA reads as TGTGCCAGCAGCTCGTACTCGACAGGGGGCGGAGAGACCCAGTACTTC. This chain joins TRBV11-2 and TRBJ2-5; 10 bases map to TRBD1. Germline V gives CDR1 SGHAT, CDR2 FQNNGV. This CDR3 spans 16 amino acids. J gave up 4 bases and V 4 bases, and 9 bases lay outside the gene matches.

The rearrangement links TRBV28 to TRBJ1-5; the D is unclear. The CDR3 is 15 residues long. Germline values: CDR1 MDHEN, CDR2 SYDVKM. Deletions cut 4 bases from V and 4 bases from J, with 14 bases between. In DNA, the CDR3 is TGTGCCAGCAGTTCAAGAATCCGACCAAATCAGCCCCAGCATTTT. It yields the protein CASSSRIRPNQPQHF.

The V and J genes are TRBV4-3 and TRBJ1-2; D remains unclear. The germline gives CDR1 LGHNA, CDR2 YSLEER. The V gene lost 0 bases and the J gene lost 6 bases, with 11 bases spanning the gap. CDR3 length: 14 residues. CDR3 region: CASSQDLGRNGYTF. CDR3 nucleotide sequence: TGCGCCAGCAGCCAAGATTTAGGGAGAAATGGCTACACCTTC.

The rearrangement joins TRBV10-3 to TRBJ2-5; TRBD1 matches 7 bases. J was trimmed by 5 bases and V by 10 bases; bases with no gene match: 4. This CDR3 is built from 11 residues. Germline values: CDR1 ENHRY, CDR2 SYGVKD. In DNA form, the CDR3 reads TGTGCCACCCGGACAGGCGAGACCCAGTACTTC. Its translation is CATRTGETQYF.

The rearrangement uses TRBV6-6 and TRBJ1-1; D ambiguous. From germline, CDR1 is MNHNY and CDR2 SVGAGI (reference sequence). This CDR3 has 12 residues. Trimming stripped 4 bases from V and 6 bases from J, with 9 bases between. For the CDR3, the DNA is TGTGCCAGCAGTTTCGCTCAAGCTGAAGCTTTCTTT. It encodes CASSFAQAEAFF.

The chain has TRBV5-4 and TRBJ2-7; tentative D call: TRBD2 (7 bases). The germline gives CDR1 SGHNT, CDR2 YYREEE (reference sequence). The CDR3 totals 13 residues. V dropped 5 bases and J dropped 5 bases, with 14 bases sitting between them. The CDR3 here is CASRERGGHEQYF. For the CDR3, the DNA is TGTGCCAGCAGGGAGAGGGGGGGCCACGAGCAGTACTTC.

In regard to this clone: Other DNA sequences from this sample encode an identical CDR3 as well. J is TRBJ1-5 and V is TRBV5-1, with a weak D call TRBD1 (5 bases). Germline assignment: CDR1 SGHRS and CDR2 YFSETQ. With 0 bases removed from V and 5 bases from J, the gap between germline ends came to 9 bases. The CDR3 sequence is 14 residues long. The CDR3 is CASSLEGAHQPQHF. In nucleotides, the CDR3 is TGCGCCAGCAGCTTGGAAGGGGCCCATCAGCCCCAGCATTTT.

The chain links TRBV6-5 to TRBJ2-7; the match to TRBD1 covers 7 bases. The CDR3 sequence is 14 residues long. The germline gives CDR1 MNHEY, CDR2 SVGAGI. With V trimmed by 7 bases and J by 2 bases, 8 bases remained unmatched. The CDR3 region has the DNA TGTGCCAGCACCCCAGGGGGTATGGCCTACGAGCAGTACTTC. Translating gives CASTPGGMAYEQYF.

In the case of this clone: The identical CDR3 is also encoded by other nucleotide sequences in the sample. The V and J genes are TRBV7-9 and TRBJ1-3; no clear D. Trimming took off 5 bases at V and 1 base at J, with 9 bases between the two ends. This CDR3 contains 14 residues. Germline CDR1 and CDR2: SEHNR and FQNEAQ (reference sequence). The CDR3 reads CASSLGLSGNTIYF. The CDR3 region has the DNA TGTGCCAGCAGCCTAGGGTTATCTGGAAACACCATATATTTT.

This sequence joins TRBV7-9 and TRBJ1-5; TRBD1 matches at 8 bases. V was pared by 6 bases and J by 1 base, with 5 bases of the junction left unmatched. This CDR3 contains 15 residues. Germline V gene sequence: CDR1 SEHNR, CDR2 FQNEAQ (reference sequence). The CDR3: CASSRTGISNQPQHF. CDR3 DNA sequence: TGTGCCAGCAGTCGGACAGGGATAAGCAATCAGCCCCAGCATTTT.

The CDR3 loop is CASSRIWRDRVSPGELFF. CDR3 DNA: TGTGCCAGCAGCCGAATTTGGCGGGACAGGGTTTCTCCCGGGGAGCTGTTTTTT. The chain couples TRBV5-5 to TRBJ2-2; the match to TRBD1 covers 9 bases. The CDR3 sequence is 18 residues long. Looked up from germline, CDR1 is SGHKS and CDR2 is YYEKEE (reference sequence). Losses at the gene ends were 4 bases for V and 6 bases for J; bases not matched to a gene: 16.